These 17 T cell receptor beta chains share one sample of origin, sequenced in a study of T-cell reconstitution after alpha-beta-depleted transplantation in children. Unique molecular identifiers were incorporated during preparation of the TCRbeta library. In TCRdb, the PCR reads were re-called with MiXCR into one record per CDR3 protein. Here the sample spans roughly 240,000 distinct CDR3 sequences, roughly 8.2% being singletons. Material: PBMCs, mostly from graft donor cells, obtained 180 days after TCRalphabeta/CD19-depleted stem cell transplant. All receptors come from a male patient under 18 who had a stem cell transplant for acute lymphoblastic leukemia, so the T cells may come from the graft donor.

At least ten counts were recorded for this clonotype. The gene calls are TRBV20-1 and TRBJ2-7; tentatively, D is TRBD2 (5 bases). V was cut by 0 bases and J by 0 bases, with 18 bases left in between. Germline CDR1 reads DFQATT; CDR2 reads SNEGSKA (reference sequence). This CDR3 has 17 amino acids. The CDR3 here is CSARDKDGGWNSYEQYF. The DNA of the CDR3 is TGCAGTGCTAGAGATAAAGATGGAGGCTGGAACTCCTACGAGCAGTACTTC.

The J gene is TRBJ2-2, the V gene TRBV7-6; 7 positions match TRBD2. The V segment lost 5 bases and the J segment 8 bases; nucleotides outside the gene matches: 17. CDR1 and CDR2 (germline): SGHVS, FNYEAQ. CDR3 length: 17 residues. The CDR3 sequence is CASSRGDPQRTPGELFF. The CDR3 DNA reads TGTGCCAGCAGCCGGGGGGACCCACAGAGGACCCCGGGGGAGCTGTTTTTT.

Ten or more counts support this clonotype. The rearrangement uses TRBV5-1 and TRBJ2-1, with 7 nucleotides matching TRBD2. The CDR3 consists of 16 residues. Trimming took 4 bases from V and 7 from J; bases not matched to a gene: 14. Germline values: CDR1 SGHRS, CDR2 YFSETQ. CDR3 protein: CASSTTLGGGGNEQFF. DNA for the CDR3: TGCGCCAGCAGCACCACCCTTGGGGGGGGTGGGAATGAGCAGTTCTTC.

This clonotype occurred many times. The chain employs TRBV5-1 and TRBJ2-5; D is perhaps TRBD1 or TRBD2 (5 bases each). In germline, CDR1 is SGHRS, CDR2 YFSETQ. This CDR3 is 17 amino acids long. V was pared by 0 bases and J by 2 bases, with 17 bases between. The CDR3 spells CASSLVEDKYFQETQYF. CDR3 bases: TGCGCCAGCAGCTTGGTGGAGGACAAATATTTTCAAGAGACCCAGTACTTC.

The chain carries TRBV18 and TRBJ2-7; D is possibly TRBD1 (5 bases). V lost 3 bases to trimming and J lost 3 bases, with 15 bases between them. The CDR3 is 15 amino acids. Germline V CDR1 and CDR2: KGHSH, LQKENI. The CDR3 sequence: CASSPGPDRVYEQYF. CDR3 sequence (DNA): TGTGCCAGCTCACCCGGGCCCGACAGAGTCTACGAGCAGTACTTC.

This clonotype was seen at least ten times. V gene TRBV7-2 combines with J gene TRBJ2-3; D unclear. This CDR3 spans 13 amino acids. The V gene lost 1 base and the J gene lost 4 bases, with 6 bases spanning the gap. The V gene's germline CDR1 is SGHTA and CDR2 FQGNSA. The CDR3 region is CASSLEHSDTQYF. The DNA of the CDR3 is TGTGCCAGCAGCTTAGAACACTCAGATACGCAGTATTTT.

The table lists this clonotype with many counts. The rearrangement joins TRBV5-6 to TRBJ2-7, with 11 nucleotides matching TRBD2. The V and J ends lost 0 bases and 2 bases, in that order; junction bases with no gene match: 7. CDR1 is SGHDT, CDR2 YYEEEE, per germline. CDR3 length: 17 amino acids. CDR3 amino acids: CASSLGRGLADTYEQYF. CDR3 DNA: TGTGCCAGCAGCTTGGGCCGGGGACTAGCGGATACCTACGAGCAGTACTTC. Filled out from reference TRBV5-6 and TRBJ2-7, the complete variable domain reads DAGVTQSPTHLIKTRGQQVTLRCSPKSGHDTVSWYQQALGQGPQFIFQYYEEEERQRGNFPDRFSGHQFPNYSSELNVNALLLGDSALYLCASSLGRGLADTYEQYFGPGTRLTVT.

Many counts were recorded for this clonotype. This chain connects TRBV28 to TRBJ2-4; D perhaps matches TRBD1 (6 bases). The CDR3 extends over 15 amino acids. Deletions cut 2 bases from V and 2 bases from J, with 10 bases between. CDR1 is MDHEN, CDR2 SYDVKM, per germline. The CDR3 region has the DNA TGTGCCAGCAGTTTACAGGGGTTGACCAAAAACATTCAGTACTTC. Translating gives CASSLQGLTKNIQYF. Drawing the rest from reference TRBV28 and TRBJ2-4, the complete variable domain is DVKVTQSSRYLVKRTGEKVFLECVQDMDHENMFWYRQDPGLGLRLIYFSYDVKMKEKGDIPEGYSVSREKKERFSLILESASTNQTSMYLCASSLQGLTKNIQYFGAGTRLSVL.

With respect to this clonotype: This clone may be a read error of a much larger clone one base away. The CDR3 DNA reads TGCAGTGCCCGGCGGGGTAACACCGGGGACCTGTTTTTT. Protein: CSARRGNTGDLFF. The J gene is TRBJ2-2, the V gene TRBV20-1; TRBD2 is a possible D gene (6 bases). Germline loops: CDR1 DFQATT, CDR2 SNEGSKA (reference sequence). There are 13 residues in the CDR3.

V and J are TRBV14 and TRBJ2-1; 7 bases are shared with TRBD1. Germline V gene data show CDR1 as SGHDN and CDR2 as FVKESK. V gave up 4 bases and J gave up 2 bases; unmatched junction bases: 2. This CDR3 spans 14 amino acids. The CDR3 sequence is CASSRTGAYNEQFF. CDR3 DNA sequence: TGTGCCAGCAGCCGGACAGGAGCCTACAATGAGCAGTTCTTC.

This clonotype was counted at least ten times. The chain has TRBV28 and TRBJ2-2; D possibly corresponds to TRBD2 (6 bases). This CDR3 has 16 amino acids. Per the germline V gene, CDR1 is MDHEN and CDR2 is SYDVKM. The germline V and J ends were trimmed by 6 bases and 3 bases, with 17 bases remaining between them. CDR3 sequence (DNA): TGTGCCAGCAGCCCTTCCGGGACTCGATACACCGGGGAGCTGTTTTTT. It codes for CASSPSGTRYTGELFF.

This clonotype was picked up a small number of times. The chain is built from TRBV7-9 and TRBJ2-2, with D maybe TRBD1 (6 bases). Germline V gene data show CDR1 as SEHNR and CDR2 as FQNEAQ (reference sequence). The CDR3 sequence is 15 residues long. Between the trimmed V and J ends, which lost 3 bases and 2 bases, there was a span of 10 bases. The CDR3 protein is CASSFPDRNTGELFF. CDR3 sequence (DNA): TGTGCCAGCAGCTTTCCGGACAGAAACACCGGGGAGCTGTTTTTT.

This clonotype has ten or more counts. This sequence joins TRBV11-2 and TRBJ2-3; no firm D call. Trimming left V 2 bases short and J 8 bases short, with 11 bases between. CDR1 is SGHAT and CDR2 is FQNNGV in the germline V gene. CDR3 length equals 13 residues. The CDR3 nucleotides read TGTGCCAGCAGCTTAAGGGCTTTGGCTACGCAGTATTTT. Amino acids: CASSLRALATQYF.

Notes on this clonotype: A much larger clone differs from this one at a single base, so this may be a read error. The CDR3 spells CASTLMSGTSNYGYTF. CDR3 DNA sequence: TGTGCCAGCACCTTAATGTCGGGGACTTCTAACTATGGCTACACCTTC. The V and J genes are TRBV7-2 and TRBJ1-2; perhaps TRBD1 as D (5 bases). This CDR3 is 16 amino acids long. CDR1 is SGHTA, CDR2 FQGNSA, per germline.

This clonotype was found many times. The genes are TRBV7-9 and TRBJ2-1, with 12 positions matching TRBD2. The CDR3 totals 21 residues. The V and J ends lost 1 base and 8 bases, in that order; junction bases with no gene match: 21. Germline CDR1 is SEHNR and CDR2 is FQNEAQ (reference sequence). The CDR3 spells CASSLDQETSGRETDRDEQFF. In DNA, the CDR3 is TGTGCCAGCAGCTTAGACCAAGAGACTAGCGGGAGAGAGACCGATCGGGATGAGCAGTTCTTC.

This clonotype was recorded at least ten times. The V and J genes are TRBV10-3 and TRBJ1-5, with D tentatively TRBD1 (6 bases). The V gene's germline CDR1 is ENHRY and CDR2 SYGVKD. CDR3 length: 13 residues. Trimming removed 0 bases from V and 10 bases from J, with 10 bases in between. As DNA, the CDR3 is TGTGCCATCAGTGAGTCACCGGGACAACCCCAGCATTTT. Protein: CAISESPGQPQHF.

This clonotype has a count of ten or more. The rearrangement uses TRBV25-1 and TRBJ1-5; 7 bases agree with TRBD1. The CDR3 has 14 amino acids. V lost 9 bases, J lost 5 bases, and 10 bases stayed unmatched. The germline V gene encodes CDR1 MGHDK and CDR2 SYGVNS. CDR3 bases: TGTGCCAGTCTAGACAGGGCCCTTTATCAGCCCCAGCATTTT. Protein sequence: CASLDRALYQPQHF.